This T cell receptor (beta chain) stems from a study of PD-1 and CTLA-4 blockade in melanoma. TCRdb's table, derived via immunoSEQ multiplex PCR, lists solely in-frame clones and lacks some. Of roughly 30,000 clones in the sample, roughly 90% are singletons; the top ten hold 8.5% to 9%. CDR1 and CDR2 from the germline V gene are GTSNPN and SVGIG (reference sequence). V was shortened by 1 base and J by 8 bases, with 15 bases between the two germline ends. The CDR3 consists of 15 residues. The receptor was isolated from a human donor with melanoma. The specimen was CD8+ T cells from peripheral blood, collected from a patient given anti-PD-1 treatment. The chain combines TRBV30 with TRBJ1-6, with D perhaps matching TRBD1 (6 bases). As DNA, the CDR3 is TGTGCCTGGAGTGAGACAGGACGGTACGATTCACCCCTCCACTTT. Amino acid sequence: CAWSETGRYDSPLHF.